The rows below give T cell receptor beta chains drawn from one sample of a study of Ad26.COV2.S vaccination and SARS-CoV-2 variants. Clones were sequenced by immunoSEQ multiplex PCR, and TCRdb holds only the in-frame ones, with some missing. The table shows 330,000 or so clones, with 90% occurring only once. The sample here was peripheral blood, taken in a trial of Ad26.COV2.S vaccine versus placebo. Receptors were obtained from a person between 18 and 59 years old who received the Ad26.COV2.S COVID-19 vaccine or a placebo. CDR3s include the opening cysteine and the closing phenylalanine or tryptophan.

>TRBJ2-5|TRBV5-5
CASNLKSGVETQYF
>TRBJ1-1|TRBV29-1
CSVGPGLNTEAFF
>TRBJ2-1|TRBV9
CASSPPDPLYNEQFF
>TRBJ2-1|TRBV7-2
CASGSGTGLYNEQFF
>TRBJ2-2|TRBV5-1
CASSLERGGTGELFF
>TRBJ1-1|TRBV4-3
CASSQTPGQGGVNTEAFF
>TRBJ1-5|TRBV12-3/TRBV12-4
CASSFRLDQPQHF
>TRBJ2-2|TRBV10-3
CAISEDRGFGELFF
>TRBJ1-6|TRBV5-8
CASSLGTVNNSPLHF
>TRBJ1-2|TRBV6-2/TRBV6-3
CASSPTGGGYGYTF
>TRBJ1-2|TRBV3-1/TRBV3-2
CASSQGIAYGYTF
>TRBJ1-1|TRBV6-6
CASSYSVGDTEAFF
>TRBJ1-2|TRBV6-5
CASSSLLSTGSGYTF
>TRBJ2-7|TRBV6-1
CASSDWSYEQYF
>TRBJ2-1|TRBV9
CASSLGLANYNEQFF
>TRBJ1-1|TRBV6-2/TRBV6-3
CASSRTSQLEGDTEAFF
>TRBJ1-1|TRBV7-9
CASSPPGYPFTEAFF
>TRBJ1-3|TRBV7-9
CASSGNPTVSGNTIYF
>TRBJ1-5|TRBV7-9
CASSDLRSQGFNQPQHF
>TRBJ2-5|TRBV27
CASSLPGGETQYF
>TRBJ1-1|TRBV30
CALITLWGEAFF
>TRBJ1-2|TRBV4-3
CASSPSGAHANYGYTF
>TRBJ2-3|TRBV5-4
CASRSTSGYTDTQYF
>TRBJ1-4|TRBV6-2/TRBV6-3
CASSQVRLIGANEKLFF
>TRBJ1-5|TRBV7-2
CASSFVARPQHF
>TRBJ1-3|TRBV5-4
CASSLGGTGNTIYF
>TRBJ1-2|TRBV6-6
CASSPISEVNYGYTF
>TRBJ1-1|TRBV20-1
CSASMGLYRATEAFF
>TRBJ1-1|TRBV7-2
CASSLGAGFTEAFF
>TRBJ1-1|TRBV19
CASNHPRNTEAFF
>TRBJ1-1|TRBV5-1
CASSLEAGSVYTEAFF
>TRBJ2-1|TRBV3-1/TRBV3-2
CASSRLAGNEQFF
>TRBJ1-2|TRBV6-5
CASRRDRETYGYTF
>TRBJ1-2|TRBV4-1
CASSQELYGQGGGYTF
>TRBJ2-1|TRBV7-6
CASSLGGTGWNEQFF
>TRBJ2-3|TRBV7-9
CASSFRAERATDTQYF
>TRBJ1-5|TRBV7-9
CASSEGAGNQPQHF
>TRBJ1-6|TRBV19
CASSIPGTSSPLHF
>TRBJ1-2|TRBV12-3/TRBV12-4
CASSRPGHYGYTF
>TRBJ2-5|TRBV4-1
CASSQDRTGSQETQYF
>TRBJ1-5|TRBV6-2/TRBV6-3
CASSYEGLGFQPQHF
>TRBJ2-3|TRBV7-2
CASSPSLRTTDTQYF
>TRBJ2-2|TRBV6-5
CASGRTSGMTGELFF
>TRBJ1-2|TRBV13
CASSLEIYGYTF
>TRBJ2-7|TRBV9
CASSVDHEQYF
>TRBJ1-1|TRBV3-1/TRBV3-2
CASSQDPGEGISYDTEAFF
>TRBJ2-1|TRBV19
CASSMSAFSYNEQFF
>TRBJ1-5|TRBV30
CAWTTGYNQPQHF
>TRBJ2-2|TRBV3-1/TRBV3-2
CASSHRPMELFF
>TRBJ2-7|TRBV5-8
CASSQGNSYEQYF
>TRBJ1-5|TRBV28
CASLPKRVSKFEPQHF
>TRBJ1-5|TRBV7-8
CASSFTGAAQPQHF
>TRBJ1-1|TRBV30
CACGSQTRTEAFF